This T cell receptor (beta chain) was sequenced in a study of blood T cell repertoires in COVID-19. Study-wide context: From T cells, B-cell-depleted T cells, or PBMCs came the material, which was cDNA or gDNA.

Participants were aged about 18 to 89 years from more than 20 US areas. Two negative PCRs, clearance, or symptom resolution were required of recovered Cohort 3 donors. Profiling relied on immunoSEQ multiplex PCR, and the TCRdb table lists in-frame clones only, not all of them. This table holds just over 300,000 clones, approximately 90% found once. From germline, CDR1 is KGHSH and CDR2 LQKENI. This CDR3 spans 17 amino acids. Losses at the gene ends were 0 bases for V and 2 bases for J; bases not matched to a gene: 8. J is TRBJ2-5 and V is TRBV18, with 8 bases identical to TRBD1. The TCR was taken from a man aged 25-45 years who had recovered from COVID-19. Source material: PBMCs or T cells enriched from blood (not recorded which). For the CDR3, the DNA is TGTGCCAGCTCACCACCGCAGGGGGCGGTTGAGCAAGAGACCCAGTACTTC. Translation: CASSPPQGAVEQETQYF. Full variable domain (outside the CDR3, taken from reference TRBV18 and TRBJ2-5): NAGVMQNPRHLVRRRGQEARLRCSPMKGHSHVYWYRQLPEEGLKFMVYLQKENIIDESGMPKERFSAEFPKEGPSILRIQQVVRGDSAAYFCASSPPQGAVEQETQYFGPGTRLLVL.